Listed here are 24 T cell receptor beta chains from one sample, sequenced in a study of cytomegalovirus exposure and HLA in healthy donors. The method was immunoSEQ multiplex PCR; TCRdb's version includes in-frame clones alone and lacks a portion of them. The table has 150,000 to 200,000 clones, roughly 86% seen once. The sequenced sample was PBMCs. The receptor set was obtained from a woman in her late teens or twenties in good health and CMV-seronegative.

This chain joins TRBV29-1 and TRBJ1-4, with D possibly being TRBD1 (5 bases). This CDR3 region has 13 residues. CDR1 and CDR2 (germline): SQVTM, ANQGSEA. Trimming took off 3 bases at V and 4 bases at J, with 9 bases between the two ends. The CDR3 region has the DNA TGCAGCGTTGAGGTCCAGGGTAATGAAAAACTGTTTTTT. Its translation: CSVEVQGNEKLFF.

This chain connects TRBV28 to TRBJ2-2; TRBD1 might be the D (5 bases). With 2 bases removed from V and 6 bases from J, the gap between germline ends came to 7 bases. CDR1 is MDHEN, CDR2 SYDVKM, per germline. This CDR3 has 13 amino acids. The CDR3 nucleotides read TGTGCCAGCAGTTTACCAGGGCCCGGGGAGCTGTTTTTT. Translating it yields CASSLPGPGELFF.

The CDR3 spells CAWSVGLGSSYNEQFF. DNA of the CDR3: TGTGCCTGGAGTGTCGGACTTGGGAGCTCCTACAATGAGCAGTTCTTC. J is TRBJ2-1 and V is TRBV30; a possible D gene is TRBD2 (5 bases). V lost 0 bases to trimming and J lost 0 bases, with 12 bases between them. CDR1 and CDR2 from the germline V gene are GTSNPN and SVGIG (reference sequence). The CDR3 extends over 16 amino acids. The full variable domain, its missing parts supplied by reference TRBV30 and TRBJ2-1, is SQTIHQWPATLVQPVGSPLSLECTVEGTSNPNLYWYRQAAGRGLQLLFYSVGIGQISSEVPQNLSASRPQDRQFILSSKKLLLSDSGFYLCAWSVGLGSSYNEQFFGPGTRLTVL.

The chain couples TRBV25-1 to TRBJ2-3; tentative D call: TRBD2 (6 bases). Germline CDR1 reads MGHDK; CDR2 reads SYGVNS. The CDR3 has 16 residues. V shed 2 bases and J shed 5 bases, with 17 bases lying between them. CDR3 amino acids: CASSEGLGGKGDTQYF. As DNA, the CDR3 is TGTGCCAGCAGTGAAGGTCTGGGGGGAAAGGGAGATACGCAGTATTTT.

The chain is built from TRBV19 and TRBJ1-5; D unclear. Germline-derived CDR1 and CDR2 are LNHDA and SQIVND (reference sequence). Between the trimmed V and J ends, which lost 4 bases and 7 bases, there was a span of 17 bases. The CDR3 is made up of 15 amino acids. CDR3 sequence (DNA): TGTGCCAGTAGTAAGGAGGATTCATCCCGGCAGCCCCAGCATTTT. This sequence encodes CASSKEDSSRQPQHF.

The V gene is TRBV30, the J gene TRBJ2-6, with a tentative D call TRBD1 (6 bases). The CDR3 length is 13 residues. Per the germline V gene, CDR1 is GTSNPN and CDR2 is SVGIG (reference sequence). V lost 7 bases and J lost 3, with 10 bases in between. Here the CDR3 reads CAYRVGGANVLTF. DNA for the CDR3: TGTGCCTACAGGGTCGGTGGGGCCAACGTCCTGACTTTC.

The chain recombines TRBV9 with TRBJ1-6, with 9 bases fitting TRBD1. The CDR3 consists of 16 residues. The ends lost 4 bases at V and 7 bases at J; junction bases unmatched: 9. Germline CDR1 SGDLS, CDR2 YYNGEE. CDR3 loop: CASSSTQGADNSPLHF. CDR3 coding DNA: TGTGCCAGCAGCTCTACACAGGGGGCAGACAATTCACCCCTCCACTTT.

This chain connects TRBV19 to TRBJ1-2; a possible D gene is TRBD1 (6 bases). CDR1 and CDR2 (germline): LNHDA, SQIVND (reference sequence). The CDR3 runs 17 residues. Between the trimmed V and J ends, which lost 8 bases and 4 bases, there was a span of 26 bases. The CDR3 loop is CASGSSGEFRGAYGYTF. CDR3 DNA sequence: TGTGCCAGTGGCAGTAGCGGAGAGTTCCGGGGGGCCTATGGCTACACCTTC.

The sample holds a few counts of this clone. The CDR3 sequence: CATETTGELFF. In DNA form, the CDR3 reads TGTGCGACCGAGACAACCGGGGAGCTGTTTTTT. This sequence joins TRBV30 and TRBJ2-2; D is ambiguous. The CDR3 covers 11 residues. Per germline, CDR1 GTSNPN and CDR2 SVGIG (reference sequence).

In nucleotides, the CDR3 is TGTGCCAGCAGTGCCGAGAGCACCGGGGAGCTGTTTTTT. Translated, it gives CASSAESTGELFF. V gene TRBV6-4 combines with J gene TRBJ2-2; D uncertain. Germline V lookup: CDR1 MRHNA, CDR2 SNTAGT. This CDR3 is built from 13 residues. Trimming took off 4 bases at V and 4 bases at J, with 7 bases between the two ends.

This chain links TRBV7-7 with TRBJ1-3, with TRBD1 matching over 7 bases. The CDR3 runs to 20 residues. Germline values: CDR1 SSHAT, CDR2 FNYEAQ (reference sequence). The ends lost 0 bases at V and 4 bases at J; junction bases unmatched: 18. CDR3 in DNA: TGTGCCAGCAGCTTAGCCGATGAGAGTTTTAGGGGGCGATCGGGAAACACCATATATTTT. Translation gives CASSLADESFRGRSGNTIYF.

CDR3 residues: CASRGTNYGYTF. Written as DNA, the CDR3 is TGTGCCTCCCGGGGGACTAACTATGGCTACACCTTC. V is TRBV9 and J is TRBJ1-2; D may be TRBD1 (5 bases). The CDR3 is 12 residues long. V was pared by 10 bases and J by 0 bases, with 10 bases between. Germline V gene lookup returns CDR1 SGDLS and CDR2 YYNGEE. Full variable domain (missing parts from reference TRBV9 and TRBJ1-2): DSGVTQTPKHLITATGQRVTLRCSPRSGDLSVYWYQQSLDQGLQFLIQYYNGEERAKGNILERFSAQQFPDLHSELNLSSLELGDSALYFCASRGTNYGYTFGSGTRLTVV.

The chain has TRBV4-1 and TRBJ2-3; the match to TRBD2 covers 9 bases. In germline, CDR1 is MGHRA, CDR2 YSYEKL. This CDR3 comprises 16 residues. Trimming removed 0 bases from V and 2 bases from J; junction bases left unmatched: 3. CDR3 DNA sequence: TGCGCCAGCAGCCAAGAAGTAGCGGGGGCCACAGATACGCAGTATTTT. Amino acid sequence: CASSQEVAGATDTQYF.

This chain uses TRBV27 with TRBJ1-2; D unresolved. Germline V gene data show CDR1 as MNHEY and CDR2 as SMNVEV (reference sequence). Between the trimmed V and J ends, which lost 2 bases and 0 bases, there was a span of 7 bases. This CDR3 contains 14 residues. CDR3 in amino acids: CASSLKQPNYGYTF. The CDR3 bases are TGTGCCAGCAGTTTAAAACAGCCTAACTATGGCTACACCTTC.

The V call is TRBV7-9, the J call TRBJ2-2; perhaps TRBD1 as D (7 bases). Germline V CDR1 and CDR2: SEHNR, FQNEAQ (reference sequence). This CDR3 comprises 19 residues. V lost 5 bases, J lost 1 base, and 23 bases lay in between. CDR3 in DNA: TGTGCCAGCAGCCCTTCGGACCGGGGGACAGCAAAGAACACCGGGGAGCTGTTTTTT. Translation: CASSPSDRGTAKNTGELFF.

This clone was seen more than once but under ten times. The chain's CDR3 is CASSFDNYEQYF. As DNA, the CDR3 is TGTGCCAGCAGCTTTGACAACTACGAGCAGTACTTC. The genes are TRBV5-4 and TRBJ2-7, with unresolved D. The germline V gene has CDR1 SGHNT and CDR2 YYREEE (reference sequence). Trimming left V 2 bases short and J 3 bases short, with 6 bases between. The CDR3 runs to 12 residues.

J is TRBJ2-1 and V is TRBV6-1; 9 bases map to TRBD2. Per germline, CDR1 MNHNS and CDR2 SASEGT. V lost 0 bases and J lost 8; bases outside the gene matches: 5. The CDR3 extends over 15 amino acids. As DNA, the CDR3 is TGTGCCAGCAGTGAAGCGCGACTAGCGGAGTATGAGCAGTTCTTC. This translates into CASSEARLAEYEQFF.

The chain couples TRBV27 to TRBJ1-1; 7 bases fit TRBD1. Trimming removed 2 bases from V and 6 bases from J; junction bases left unmatched: 3. The CDR3 extends over 13 amino acids. Per the germline V gene, CDR1 is MNHEY and CDR2 is SMNVEV (reference sequence). The CDR3 sequence: CASSLGRGSEAFF. Written as DNA, the CDR3 is TGTGCCAGCAGTTTAGGCAGGGGGTCTGAAGCTTTCTTT.

The chain carries TRBV5-4 and TRBJ2-7; D is undetermined. V was pared by 1 base and J by 3 bases, with 14 bases between. Per the germline V gene, CDR1 is SGHNT and CDR2 is YYREEE (reference sequence). The CDR3 is 15 residues long. The CDR3 region is CASSLPRGSYYEQYF. The CDR3 DNA reads as TGTGCCAGCAGCTTGCCCCGAGGATCTTACTACGAGCAGTACTTC.

This chain uses TRBV5-4 with TRBJ1-2; D is undetermined. With 0 bases removed from V and 5 bases from J, the gap between germline ends came to 11 bases. The CDR3 consists of 14 residues. The V gene's germline CDR1 is SGHNT and CDR2 YYREEE (reference sequence). The CDR3: CASSLAVEGYGYTF. The CDR3 DNA sequence: TGTGCCAGCAGCTTGGCGGTGGAGGGATATGGCTACACCTTC. Looking up the rest from reference TRBV5-4 and TRBJ1-2 gives the full variable domain: ETGVTQSPTHLIKTRGQQVTLRCSSQSGHNTVSWYQQALGQGPQFIFQYYREEENGRGNFPPRFSGLQFPNYSSELNVNALELDDSALYLCASSLAVEGYGYTFGSGTRLTVV.

This chain joins TRBV10-2 and TRBJ2-1; 9 positions agree with TRBD2. There are 15 residues in the CDR3. Per germline, CDR1 WSHSY and CDR2 SAAADI. V dropped 5 bases and J dropped 4; count of bases not matched to a gene: 6. CDR3 amino acids: CASSPGTSLYNEQFF. The CDR3 nucleotides are TGCGCCAGCAGTCCCGGGACTAGCCTATACAATGAGCAGTTCTTC.

CDR3 in amino acids: CASTQGGGYTF. DNA of the CDR3: TGTGCCAGCACCCAGGGTGGTGGCTACACCTTC. The chain is built from TRBV6-6 and TRBJ1-2; the D gene is possibly TRBD1 (5 bases). CDR3 length: 11 residues. Trimming shortened V by 7 bases and J by 7 bases, and 10 bases separated the two germline ends. Germline-derived CDR1 and CDR2 are MNHNY and SVGAGI (reference sequence).

The rearrangement uses TRBV4-1 and TRBJ1-4; 8 bases are a match to TRBD1. This CDR3 has 14 amino acids. Germline lookup yields CDR1 MGHRA and CDR2 YSYEKL. The V and J ends lost 6 bases and 4 bases, in that order; junction bases with no gene match: 4. CDR3 sequence (DNA): TGCGCCAGCAGGCAAACAGGGGGTAATGAAAAACTGTTTTTT. It specifies CASRQTGGNEKLFF.

For this clone: Other DNA sequences in the same sample also yield this CDR3. The V gene is TRBV27, the J gene TRBJ2-7; 8 nucleotides match TRBD2. Germline V lookup: CDR1 MNHEY, CDR2 SMNVEV (reference sequence). This CDR3 has 14 residues. V was clipped by 5 bases and J by 3 bases; unmatched bases: 6. CDR3 amino acids: CASSPRGGLYEQYF. CDR3 sequence (DNA): TGTGCCAGCAGTCCCCGGGGGGGCCTCTACGAGCAGTACTTC.